This record covers a single T cell receptor beta chain. Only in-frame clones appear in the TCRdb table, and some are missing; sequencing was by immunoSEQ multiplex PCR. The sample lists some 60,000 clones, just under 90% occurring once. Germline CDR1 and CDR2: GTSNPN and SVGIG (reference sequence). This CDR3 is 12 amino acids long. V lost 3 bases and J 6 bases, leaving 11 bases between the germline ends. This record comes from a study of technical replicates of blood from a few donors. Sequencing input: PBMCs. The V call is TRBV30, the J call TRBJ1-1, with D uncertain. This receptor was taken from a human donor in good health. Some clones in this sample may be carry-over from other donors' samples. This CDR3 reads CAWRVEGPEAFF. CDR3 DNA sequence: TGTGCCTGGAGGGTCGAGGGCCCTGAAGCTTTCTTT. The full variable domain, its missing parts supplied by reference TRBV30 and TRBJ1-1, is SQTIHQWPATLVQPVGSPLSLECTVEGTSNPNLYWYRQAAGRGLQLLFYSVGIGQISSEVPQNLSASRPQDRQFILSSKKLLLSDSGFYLCAWRVEGPEAFFGQGTRLTVV.